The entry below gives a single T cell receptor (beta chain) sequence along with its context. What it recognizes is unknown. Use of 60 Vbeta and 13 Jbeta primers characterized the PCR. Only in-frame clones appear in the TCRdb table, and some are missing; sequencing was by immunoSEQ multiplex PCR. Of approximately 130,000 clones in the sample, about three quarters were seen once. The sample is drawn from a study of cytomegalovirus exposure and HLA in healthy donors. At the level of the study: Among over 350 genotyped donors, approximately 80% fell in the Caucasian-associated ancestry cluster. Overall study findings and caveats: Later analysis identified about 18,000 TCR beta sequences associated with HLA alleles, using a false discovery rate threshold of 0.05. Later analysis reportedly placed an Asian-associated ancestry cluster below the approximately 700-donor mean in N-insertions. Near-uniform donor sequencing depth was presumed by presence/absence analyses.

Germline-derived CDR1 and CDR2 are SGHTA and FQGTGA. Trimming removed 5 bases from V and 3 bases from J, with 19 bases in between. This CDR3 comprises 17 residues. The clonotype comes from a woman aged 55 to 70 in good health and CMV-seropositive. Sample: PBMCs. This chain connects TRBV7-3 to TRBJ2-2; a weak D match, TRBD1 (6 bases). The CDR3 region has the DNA TGTGCCAGCAGCCTTAGTCGGGTGGGGGCCCACACCGGGGAGCTGTTTTTT. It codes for CASSLSRVGAHTGELFF.